These 26 T cell receptor beta chains were sequenced from one sample in a study of blood T cells in healthy people across ages. The use of a sample-barcoded 5' primer and a J-beta primer mix characterized a second PCR of roughly 6 to 11 cycles. TCRdb reprocessed the 5' RACE reads via MiXCR and lists one record per CDR3 protein. This table holds some 1.7 million distinct CDR3 sequences, over 25% found once. Sequencing was performed on blood. Receptors were obtained from a woman in her twenties or thirties in good health.

Worth noting for this clonotype: It may be a read error: a sequence one base away is much more abundant. J is TRBJ1-2 and V is TRBV19; D might be TRBD1 (6 bases). Germline-derived CDR1 and CDR2 are LNHDA and SQIVND (reference sequence). The CDR3 is 13 residues long. V was pared by 5 bases and J by 8 bases, with 15 bases between. The CDR3, as DNA: TGTGCCAGTAGTGGGGGGGCAGGGTACGGCTACACCTTC. This codes for CASSGGAGYGYTF.

This chain uses TRBV28 with TRBJ1-6, with 7 bases fitting TRBD1. CDR3 length: 15 residues. Germline CDR1 reads MDHEN; CDR2 reads SYDVKM. Trimming cost V 6 bases and J 3 bases; bases outside gene matches: 5. The DNA of the CDR3 is TGTGCCAGCAGGGGGGGGACAGTCTATAATTCACCCCTCCACTTT. It specifies CASRGGTVYNSPLHF.

The V gene is TRBV3-1, the J gene TRBJ2-4, with 12 bases identical to TRBD1. Trimming at V came to 6 bases and at J to 15 bases, leaving 9 bases not matched to a gene. The CDR3 sequence is 13 residues long. Looked up from germline, CDR1 is LGHDT and CDR2 is YNNKEL (reference sequence). The CDR3 reads CASSTGTGGVGYF. The CDR3 region has the DNA TGTGCCAGCAGTACCGGGACAGGGGGCGTAGGGTACTTC.

The chain carries TRBV7-2 and TRBJ2-7, with D unresolved. V lost 2 bases to trimming and J lost 5 bases, with 7 bases between them. The CDR3 runs to 12 residues. Germline values: CDR1 SGHTA, CDR2 FQGNSA. The CDR3 nucleotides read TGTGCCAGCAGCTTACAGGCCCACGAGCAGTACTTC. Its translation is CASSLQAHEQYF.

V usage is TRBV24-1 and J usage is TRBJ2-1; D is unclear. The CDR3 consists of 14 residues. Germline CDR1 is KGHDR and CDR2 is SFDVKD. The V and J ends lost 3 bases and 10 bases respectively, with 15 bases between them. The CDR3 region is CATSDTGRLYEQFF. CDR3 sequence (DNA): TGTGCCACCAGTGATACCGGACGGCTCTACGAGCAGTTCTTC.

This clonotype was observed a handful of times. The genes are TRBV10-3 and TRBJ1-2; 9 nucleotides align to TRBD1. In germline, CDR1 is ENHRY, CDR2 SYGVKD. J was trimmed by 9 bases and V by 10 bases; bases with no gene match: 18. The CDR3 loop spans 15 amino acids. CDR3 DNA sequence: TGTGCCACCGCGAGTAATCTACAGGGGGCTGACAGCTACACCTTC. This sequence encodes CATASNLQGADSYTF.

This clonotype has a count of ten or more. This rearrangement joins TRBV12-3 or TRBV12-4 to TRBJ2-7; 9 nucleotides match TRBD1. The CDR3 has 17 amino acids. J lost 7 bases, V lost 5 bases, and 18 bases had no gene match. The CDR3 here is CASSGVSGTGYLGEQYF. DNA of the CDR3: TGTGCCAGCAGTGGGGTTTCGGGGACAGGGTATCTTGGTGAGCAGTACTTC.

The V gene is TRBV19, the J gene TRBJ2-1; 12 nucleotides match TRBD2. Germline CDR1 LNHDA, CDR2 SQIVND (reference sequence). The J segment lost 8 bases and the V segment lost 2 bases, leaving 7 bases of the junction unmatched. This CDR3 region has 16 residues. The CDR3 sequence: CASSIWASGGVYEQFF. CDR3 DNA: TGTGCCAGTAGTATATGGGCTAGCGGGGGGGTGTATGAGCAGTTCTTC.

This clonotype was counted a few times. V and J are TRBV3-1 and TRBJ2-7, with TRBD2 identical over 8 bases. This CDR3 comprises 19 residues. Trimming took 2 bases from V and 2 from J; bases not matched to a gene: 17. Germline CDR1 LGHDT, CDR2 YNNKEL (reference sequence). CDR3 amino acids: CASSQQSTRVAGGTYEQYF. The CDR3 nucleotides are TGTGCCAGCAGCCAACAGTCCACACGTGTGGCGGGGGGTACCTACGAGCAGTACTTC.

The CDR3 loop is CASVLQGSTDTQYF. DNA of the CDR3: TGTGCCAGCGTTTTACAGGGGAGCACAGATACGCAGTATTTT. This chain joins TRBV5-5 and TRBJ2-3, with TRBD1 matching 7 bases. The CDR3 runs 14 residues. Germline-derived CDR1 and CDR2 are SGHKS and YYEKEE (reference sequence). Trimming removed 7 bases from V and 0 bases from J; junction bases left unmatched: 5. The full variable domain, rest sourced from reference TRBV5-5 and TRBJ2-3, is DAGVTQSPTHLIKTRGQQVTLRCSPISGHKSVSWYQQVLGQGPQFIFQYYEKEERGRGNFPDRFSARQFPNYSSELNVNALLLGDSALYLCASVLQGSTDTQYFGPGTRLTVL.

The chain joins TRBV7-7 to TRBJ2-5, with TRBD1 matching 8 bases. This CDR3 spans 15 amino acids. Germline CDR1 reads SSHAT; CDR2 reads FNYEAQ (reference sequence). Trimming cost V 5 bases and J 5 bases; bases outside gene matches: 10. CDR3 DNA: TGTGCCAGCAGCCTCAGGGGGCAGGTCGGGGAGACCCAGTACTTC. Its translation: CASSLRGQVGETQYF.

The chain combines TRBV7-2 with TRBJ1-2, with unresolved D. The CDR3 consists of 12 residues. The V and J ends lost 3 bases and 7 bases respectively, with 9 bases between them. The germline gives CDR1 SGHTA, CDR2 FQGNSA. CDR3 sequence reads: CASSFPPAGYTF. For the CDR3, the DNA is TGTGCCAGCAGCTTCCCCCCAGCTGGCTACACCTTC.

The chain uses TRBV10-1 and TRBJ2-1, with TRBD2 matching over 14 bases. CDR3 size: 16 residues. The junction had 1 base not matched to a gene; V was cut back by 2 bases and J by 4 bases. Germline CDR1 and CDR2: WNHNN and SYGVQD (reference sequence). The CDR3 here is CASSEGTSGGYNEQFF. The CDR3 DNA reads TGCGCCAGCAGTGAGGGGACTAGCGGGGGTTACAATGAGCAGTTCTTC.

The rearrangement links TRBV20-1 to TRBJ2-1; TRBD2 matches 11 bases. The CDR3 is 14 residues long. V was clipped by 8 bases and J by 5 bases; unmatched bases: 8. Germline values: CDR1 DFQATT, CDR2 SNEGSKA (reference sequence). The CDR3 bases are TGCAGTCACGCAACTAGCGGGGGAAACAATGAGCAGTTCTTC. It encodes CSHATSGGNNEQFF.

The CDR3 loop reads CASSQGANAGGNEQFF. The DNA for the CDR3 is TGTGCCAGCAGCCAAGGGGCAAATGCGGGGGGAAATGAGCAGTTCTTC. The rearrangement uses TRBV3-1 and TRBJ2-1; 8 bases map to TRBD2. Germline CDR1 is LGHDT and CDR2 is YNNKEL (reference sequence). V gave up 1 base and J gave up 7 bases; unmatched junction bases: 9. The CDR3 totals 16 residues.

The rearrangement links TRBV7-2 to TRBJ2-3; no clear D gene. Germline CDR1 and CDR2: SGHTA and FQGNSA. Trimming pared 3 bases from V and 2 bases from J, leaving 18 bases between. The CDR3 has 17 amino acids. The CDR3: CASSFSSFSVVTDTQYF. DNA of the CDR3: TGTGCCAGCAGCTTTTCCAGTTTCAGCGTCGTCACAGATACGCAGTATTTT.

The table lists this clonotype with many counts. V usage is TRBV12-5 and J usage is TRBJ2-7; possible D gene TRBD2, 6 bases. The germline V gene encodes CDR1 LGHNT and CDR2 FRNRAP. Trimming took off 8 bases at V and 3 bases at J, with 17 bases between the two ends. This CDR3 is 14 amino acids long. This CDR3 is CASNSGGENYEQYF. The CDR3 nucleotides read TGTGCTAGTAATTCAGGCGGGGAGAACTACGAGCAGTACTTC.

V is TRBV29-1 and J is TRBJ1-4, with 10 bases matching TRBD1. V shed 5 bases, J shed 6 bases, and the junction held 3 bases outside the gene matches. The CDR3 is made up of 13 amino acids. Looked up from germline, CDR1 is SQVTM and CDR2 is ANQGSEA. This CDR3 is CSVYGTGDEKLFF. Here the CDR3 DNA reads TGCAGCGTTTACGGGACAGGGGATGAAAAACTGTTTTTT. The full variable domain, in which reference TRBV29-1 and TRBJ1-4 provide the parts outside the CDR3, is SAVISQKPSRDICQRGTSLTIQCQVDSQVTMMFWYRQQPGQSLTLIATANQGSEATYESGFVIDKFPISRPNLTFSTLTVSNMSPEDSSIYLCSVYGTGDEKLFFGSGTQLSVL.

This chain links TRBV15 with TRBJ2-1; D unresolved. CDR3 length equals 13 residues. Trimming shortened V by 6 bases and J by 7 bases, and 13 bases separated the two germline ends. Germline-derived CDR1 and CDR2 are LNHNV and YYDKDF (reference sequence). The CDR3 region has the DNA TGTGCCACCAGTGGGAACTGGATAAATGAGCAGTTCTTC. Its translation: CATSGNWINEQFF.

The chain carries TRBV7-8 and TRBJ2-4; TRBD1 agrees at 8 bases. The CDR3 length is 14 residues. Germline V CDR1 and CDR2: SGHVS, FQNEAQ. J lost 13 bases, V lost 1 base, and 9 bases had no gene match. CDR3 amino acids: CASSLGQGAEEQYF. Written as DNA, the CDR3 is TGTGCCAGCAGCTTAGGGCAGGGGGCGGAGGAGCAGTACTTC.

There are a few counts of this clonotype. This chain uses TRBV21-1 with TRBJ2-3; TRBD1 is the table's D call and was not checked against the DNA. TRBV21-1 represents a pseudogene. CDR3 length: 15 amino acids. In DNA, the CDR3 is TGTGCCAGCTCCCCCCGGACAGGGGTCGCAGATACGCAGTATTTT. This sequence encodes CASSPRTGVADTQYF.

In this sample, this clonotype turned up a few times. The V gene is TRBV9, the J gene TRBJ2-5, with 9 bases matching TRBD2. J lost 5 bases, V lost 0 bases, and 8 bases had no gene match. This CDR3 is built from 16 residues. Germline V gene lookup returns CDR1 SGDLS and CDR2 YYNGEE. CDR3 in DNA: TGTGCCAGCAGCGTAGAGGCTAGCGGGGCAGGGGAGACCCAGTACTTC. Translated, it gives CASSVEASGAGETQYF.

This clonotype was counted many times. The chain links TRBV12-5 to TRBJ2-5, with D possibly being TRBD1 (6 bases). V was shortened by 5 bases and J by 4 bases, with 11 bases between the two germline ends. Germline CDR1 is LGHNT and CDR2 is FRNRAP. The length of the CDR3 is 13 residues. CDR3 sequence: CASGTGIGETQYF. The CDR3 nucleotides are TGTGCTAGTGGTACAGGGATTGGAGAGACCCAGTACTTC.

The chain recombines TRBV3-1 with TRBJ1-1; D is unresolved. V was cut by 1 base and J by 4 bases, with 13 bases left in between. The CDR3 extends over 15 amino acids. Per germline, CDR1 LGHDT and CDR2 YNNKEL (reference sequence). The CDR3 loop reads CASSQGLVRGTEAFF. For the CDR3, the DNA is TGTGCCAGCAGCCAAGGATTAGTACGAGGCACTGAAGCTTTCTTT.

This sequence joins TRBV12-3 or TRBV12-4 and TRBJ1-5; TRBD1 matches at 7 bases. The CDR3 length is 15 residues. The V segment lost 5 bases and the J segment 6 bases; nucleotides outside the gene matches: 10. CDR3 sequence: CASSPGTALGQPQHF. CDR3 in DNA: TGTGCCAGCAGTCCCGGGACAGCCCTGGGTCAGCCCCAGCATTTT.

This clonotype was seen many times. CDR3 DNA sequence: TGTGCCATTACCGGGACTAGCGGGACCTACGAGCAGTACTTC. The encoded protein is CAITGTSGTYEQYF. V is TRBV28 and J is TRBJ2-7; 13 bases map to TRBD2. Germline lookup yields CDR1 MDHEN and CDR2 SYDVKM. V was pared by 10 bases and J by 2 bases, with 5 bases of the junction left unmatched. The CDR3 is made up of 14 amino acids. The full variable domain, completed using reference TRBV28 and TRBJ2-7, is DVKVTQSSRYLVKRTGEKVFLECVQDMDHENMFWYRQDPGLGLRLIYFSYDVKMKEKGDIPEGYSVSREKKERFSLILESASTNQTSMYLCAITGTSGTYEQYFGPGTRLTVT.